These 15 T cell receptor beta chains were all obtained from the same sample, sequenced in a study of T cell responses to AZD1222 COVID-19 vaccine. The method was immunoSEQ multiplex PCR; TCRdb's version includes in-frame clones alone and lacks a portion of them. Among about 97,000 clones listed, around nine tenths were seen once. The sequenced sample was peripheral blood, obtained on day 0 of AZD1222 vaccination. The receptors derive from an adult in good health.

Here the CDR3 reads CASSPSGGGYNEQFF. The CDR3 DNA follows: TGTGCCAGCAGTCCTAGCGGGGGTGGATACAATGAGCAGTTCTTC. The genes are TRBV28 and TRBJ2-1, with 10 bases fitting TRBD2. CDR1 is MDHEN, CDR2 SYDVKM, per germline. J gave up 4 bases and V 5 bases, and 5 bases lay outside the gene matches. The CDR3 length is 15 residues.

The chain carries TRBV5-1 and TRBJ1-4; the D is unclear. Germline V gives CDR1 SGHRS, CDR2 YFSETQ. CDR3 length: 15 residues. Trimming stripped 0 bases from V and 4 bases from J, with 10 bases between. CDR3 residues: CASSLGHTNNEKLFF. In nucleotides, the CDR3 is TGCGCCAGCAGCTTGGGTCACACTAATAATGAAAAACTGTTTTTT.

The V call is TRBV7-2, the J call TRBJ2-3; no clear D. CDR1 is SGHTA and CDR2 is FQGNSA in the germline V gene. Trimming took off 4 bases at V and 2 bases at J, with 4 bases between the two ends. CDR3 length equals 12 residues. Here the CDR3 DNA reads TGTGCCAGCAGCTCGTTCACAGATACGCAGTATTTT. Translation: CASSSFTDTQYF. The variable domain in full, completed from reference TRBV7-2 and TRBJ2-3, reads GAGVSQSPSNKVTEKGKDVELRCDPISGHTALYWYRQSLGQGLEFLIYFQGNSAPDKSGLPSDRFSAERTGGSVSTLTIQRTQQEDSAVYLCASSSFTDTQYFGPGTRLTVL.

This clone appeared once. The chain recombines TRBV4-1 with TRBJ1-3; D gene ambiguous. The V and J ends lost 2 bases and 8 bases respectively, with 16 bases between them. The CDR3 has 15 amino acids. Germline lookup yields CDR1 MGHRA and CDR2 YSYEKL. CDR3 sequence: CASSQPSRDSHTIYF. The DNA of the CDR3 is TGCGCCAGCAGCCAACCATCCCGGGATTCTCACACCATATATTTT.

This chain links TRBV20-1 with TRBJ2-1, with a possible D match to TRBD1 (6 bases). Germline V CDR1 and CDR2: DFQATT, SNEGSKA (reference sequence). V was cut by 5 bases and J by 7 bases, with 9 bases left in between. The CDR3 covers 11 residues. The CDR3 DNA follows: TGCAGTGCTGGCAGGGGAAATGAGCAGTTCTTC. Residues: CSAGRGNEQFF.

V is TRBV9 and J is TRBJ1-2; 10 bases line up with TRBD1. From germline, CDR1 is SGDLS and CDR2 YYNGEE. V dropped 4 bases and J dropped 4; count of bases not matched to a gene: 7. There are 15 residues in the CDR3. The CDR3 nucleotides are TGTGCCAGCAGCCCCGGACAGGGGGTGAGCTATGGCTACACCTTC. It specifies CASSPGQGVSYGYTF.

This chain links TRBV9 with TRBJ2-1, with D possibly matching TRBD1 (5 bases). Germline CDR1 SGDLS, CDR2 YYNGEE. Between the trimmed V and J ends, which lost 1 base and 2 bases, there was a span of 7 bases. The CDR3 is 14 amino acids. As DNA, the CDR3 is TGTGCCAGCAGCGTACAGGGTGCCTACAATGAGCAGTTCTTC. Encoded protein: CASSVQGAYNEQFF.

The chain carries TRBV2 and TRBJ1-1, with D possibly being TRBD1 (5 bases). Germline lookup yields CDR1 SNHLY and CDR2 FYNNEI. This CDR3 spans 13 amino acids. Trimming shortened V by 3 bases and J by 5 bases, and 10 bases separated the two germline ends. The CDR3 nucleotides read TGTGCCAGCAGTGATTTTGGGGGGACTGAAGCTTTCTTT. Its translation is CASSDFGGTEAFF.

The chain is built from TRBV6-5 and TRBJ1-4; D might be TRBD1 (6 bases). V was trimmed by 8 bases and J by 7 bases, leaving 20 bases between them. From germline, CDR1 is MNHEY and CDR2 SVGAGI. The CDR3 has 15 residues. The CDR3 coding sequence is TGTGCCAGCTACCCCCGGGCAGGGGCTGGTGAAAAACTGTTTTTT. It encodes CASYPRAGAGEKLFF.

J is TRBJ1-3 and V is TRBV30, with TRBD1 as a possible D gene (5 bases). V dropped 8 bases and J dropped 4 bases, with 12 bases sitting between them. The length of the CDR3 is 12 residues. The germline V gene has CDR1 GTSNPN and CDR2 SVGIG (reference sequence). CDR3 in amino acids: CAHPRDGNTIYF. DNA of the CDR3: TGTGCCCATCCCAGGGACGGAAACACCATATATTTT.

This clone was detected only once. The V and J genes are TRBV10-3 and TRBJ1-5, with 9 bases fitting TRBD1. The CDR3 loop spans 14 amino acids. Germline V lookup: CDR1 ENHRY, CDR2 SYGVKD. Trimming cost V 6 bases and J 6 bases; bases outside gene matches: 6. CDR3 bases: TGTGCCATCAGCCCGGACAGGGGAAGTCAGCCCCAGCATTTT. Its protein product is CAISPDRGSQPQHF.

The chain joins TRBV11-3 to TRBJ1-3; D not resolved. Germline V gene sequence: CDR1 SGHNT, CDR2 YENEEA. CDR3 size: 15 residues. V was pared by 3 bases and J by 0 bases, with 9 bases between. The chain's CDR3 is CASSFSVGSGNTIYF. The CDR3 coding sequence is TGTGCCAGCAGCTTTTCAGTGGGCTCTGGAAACACCATATATTTT.

The V call is TRBV5-8, the J call TRBJ2-3; TRBD1 matches 7 bases. From germline, CDR1 is SGHTS and CDR2 YDEGEE. Trimming at V came to 2 bases and at J to 3 bases, leaving 15 bases not matched to a gene. This CDR3 is 18 amino acids long. CDR3 nucleotides: TGTGCCAGCAGCTTTTTAGGACAGGAACCGCCGGGGACAGATACGCAGTATTTT. Its translation is CASSFLGQEPPGTDTQYF. Full variable domain (outside the CDR3, taken from reference TRBV5-8 and TRBJ2-3): EAGVTQSPTHLIKTRGQQATLRCSPISGHTSVYWYQQALGLGLQFLLWYDEGEERNRGNFPPRFSGRQFPNYSSELNVNALELEDSALYLCASSFLGQEPPGTDTQYFGPGTRLTVL.

DNA of the CDR3: TGTGCCAGCAGTTTGGCGGGGGGCTACGAGCAGTACTTC. Residues: CASSLAGGYEQYF. This chain connects TRBV28 to TRBJ2-7; 8 bases are a match to TRBD2. The length of the CDR3 is 13 residues. V was clipped by 3 bases and J by 3 bases; unmatched bases: 1. Per the germline V gene, CDR1 is MDHEN and CDR2 is SYDVKM.

The chain combines TRBV2 with TRBJ1-5, with D perhaps TRBD1 (6 bases). This CDR3 is 16 amino acids long. V was pared by 6 bases and J by 2 bases, with 17 bases between. CDR1 is SNHLY and CDR2 is FYNNEI in the germline V gene. This CDR3 is CASSDRQGSGNQPQHF. The CDR3 DNA sequence: TGTGCCAGCAGCGATAGGCAGGGGAGCGGCAATCAGCCCCAGCATTTT.